Shown below are 27 T cell receptor beta chains from a single sample sequenced in a study of T cell clonality in common variable immunodeficiency. The study, taken as a whole, reports: In common variable immunodeficiency, TCR beta chains reportedly carried fewer deletions and N-nucleotide insertions.

No cognate antigen is known for these TCRs. Clones were read by immunoSEQ multiplex PCR, and TCRdb kept only the in-frame ones, dropping some. Sampling found about 20,000 clones, none seen once. Material for sequencing was peripheral blood mononuclear cells. Receptor source: a human donor with common variable immunodeficiency.

In the case of this clone: With the read ending 3 residues before the CDR3 end, the germline J gene is used to fill in that end. The V call is TRBV7-9, the J call TRBJ1-2; 7 positions match TRBD1. Germline loops: CDR1 SEHNR, CDR2 FQNEAQ (reference sequence). The V and J ends lost 5 bases and 7 bases, in that order; junction bases with no gene match: 10. This CDR3 has 14 residues. The CDR3 DNA, read in part, is TGTGCCAGCAGCGTACTAGGGGGCGCGGGTGGC. It codes for CASSVLGGAGG. The whole CDR3 protein is CASSVLGGAGGYTF. The variable domain in full, completed from reference TRBV7-9 and TRBJ1-2, reads DTGVSQNPRHKITKRGQNVTFRCDPISEHNRLYWYRQTLGQGPEFLTYFQNEAQLEKSRLLSDRFSAERPKGSFSTLEIQRTEQGDSAMYLCASSVLGGAGGYTFGSGTRLTVV.

This clone occurred a few times. The read falls 3 residues short of the CDR3 end, and the missing part is taken from the germline J gene. The gene calls are TRBV18 and TRBJ2-2; perhaps TRBD2 as D (5 bases). Germline V CDR1 and CDR2: KGHSH, LQKENI. This CDR3 is 14 amino acids long. Trimming left V 7 bases short and J 3 bases short, with 12 bases between. Incomplete CDR3 DNA: TGTGCCAGCTTTCCGGACTTGTACACCGGGGAG. This codes for CASFPDLYTGE. The whole CDR3 protein reads CASFPDLYTGELFF.

This clone was observed at least ten times. The CDR3 end lies 3 residues beyond the end of the read and is filled in from the germline J gene. The chain joins TRBV7-9 to TRBJ2-3; TRBD1 matches 7 bases. Trimming cost V 4 bases and J 4 bases; bases outside gene matches: 8. The V gene's germline CDR1 is SEHNR and CDR2 FQNEAQ (reference sequence). The CDR3 has 15 amino acids. CDR3: CASSSQTGRADTQYF. Incomplete CDR3 DNA: TGTGCCAGCAGCTCTCAGACAGGGCGGGCAGATACG.

About this clone itself: The read comes to an end 3 residues before the CDR3 does, leaving the germline J gene to fill in the end. This chain uses TRBV19 with TRBJ2-5; 10 positions match TRBD1. The germline V gene encodes CDR1 LNHDA and CDR2 SQIVND (reference sequence). J lost 3 bases, V lost 8 bases, and 3 bases had no gene match. This CDR3 comprises 13 residues. The CDR3 bases that were read are TGTGCCAGTTCTGGGACAGGGGAAGAGACC. Protein product: CASSGTGEET. The whole CDR3 protein is CASSGTGEETQYF.

Only a few counts were recorded for this clone. Coverage ceases 3 residues before the CDR3 finishes, and the germline J gene fills in the end. This rearrangement joins TRBV18 to TRBJ1-4, with TRBD1 as a possible D gene (6 bases). CDR1 and CDR2 (germline): KGHSH, LQKENI. Between the trimmed V and J ends, which lost 5 bases and 8 bases, there was a span of 15 bases. The CDR3 consists of 14 residues. Partial CDR3 DNA: TGTGCCAGCTCAACGCTCCAGGGGAACGAAAAA. Amino acids: CASSTLQGNEK. Given in full, the CDR3 is CASSTLQGNEKLFF.

About this clone: The CDR3 is cut off 3 residues early in the read; its end comes from the germline J gene. The rearrangement joins TRBV19 to TRBJ2-3, with a tentative D call TRBD1 (6 bases). V lost 7 bases and J 0 bases, leaving 17 bases between the germline ends. The germline gives CDR1 LNHDA, CDR2 SQIVND (reference sequence). The CDR3 is 16 amino acids. Incomplete CDR3 DNA: TGTGCCAGTACCTCAGGACAGTCCCTTAGCACAGATACG. Its translation: CASTSGQSLSTDT. The full CDR3 protein reads CASTSGQSLSTDTQYF.

This clone has just a few counts. The CDR3 end lies 3 residues beyond the end of the read and is filled in from the germline J gene. The chain links TRBV7-2 to TRBJ2-1; TRBD2 matches 11 bases. This CDR3 has 16 residues. J gave up 6 bases and V 0 bases, and 4 bases lay outside the gene matches. Germline V gene data show CDR1 as SGHTA and CDR2 as FQGNSA. The chain's CDR3 is CASSLALAGGSNEQFF. The CDR3 DNA, read in part, is TGTGCCAGCAGCTTAGCCCTAGCGGGGGGCAGCAATGAG. Drawing the rest from reference TRBV7-2 and TRBJ2-1, the complete variable domain is GAGVSQSPSNKVTEKGKDVELRCDPISGHTALYWYRQSLGQGLEFLIYFQGNSAPDKSGLPSDRFSAERTGGSVSTLTIQRTQQEDSAVYLCASSLALAGGSNEQFFGPGTRLTVL.

In regard to this clone: Coverage ceases 3 residues before the CDR3 finishes, and the germline J gene fills in the end. The J gene is TRBJ2-7, the V gene TRBV18, with unresolved D. The germline V and J ends were trimmed by 2 bases and 2 bases, with 7 bases remaining between them. Germline values: CDR1 KGHSH, CDR2 LQKENI. The CDR3 loop spans 13 amino acids. This CDR3 reads CASSPAAAYEQYF. The CDR3 bases that were read are TGTGCCAGCTCACCAGCGGCAGCCTACGAG.

This clone was seen a handful of times. The read halts 3 residues ahead of the CDR3 end, with the missing end drawn from the germline J gene. This chain joins TRBV7-2 and TRBJ2-5; 13 bases are shared with TRBD2. This CDR3 is built from 15 residues. V gave up 5 bases and J gave up 5 bases; unmatched junction bases: 5. Germline CDR1 is SGHTA and CDR2 is FQGNSA. The sequenced CDR3 bases are TGTGCCAGCAGCACTCCGGGACTAGCGGGGGAGACC. As protein: CASSTPGLAGET. The CDR3 reads in full as CASSTPGLAGETQYF.

This clone was counted a few times. The read ends 3 residues early relative to the CDR3; the germline J gene fills the gap. The genes are TRBV18 and TRBJ1-1; D call uncertain. There are 14 residues in the CDR3. V was trimmed by 2 bases and J by 4 bases, leaving 11 bases between them. Germline V gene lookup returns CDR1 KGHSH and CDR2 LQKENI. The DNA read from the CDR3 is TGTGCCAGCTCACCATCAGGAGGTCCCACTGAA. Protein product: CASSPSGGPTE. The complete CDR3 protein is CASSPSGGPTEAFF.

Notes on this clone: With the read ending 3 residues before the CDR3 end, the germline J gene is used to fill in that end. This chain links TRBV7-9 with TRBJ2-1; D call uncertain. The CDR3 totals 12 residues. Trimming removed 5 bases from V and 6 bases from J, with 8 bases in between. The germline V gene has CDR1 SEHNR and CDR2 FQNEAQ (reference sequence). CDR3 amino acids: CASSGAINEQFF. CDR3 bases read: TGTGCCAGCAGCGGTGCTATCAATGAG.

This clone occurred a few times. The read comes to an end 3 residues before the CDR3 does, leaving the germline J gene to fill in the end. The rearrangement links TRBV7-2 to TRBJ2-3, with D possibly matching TRBD2 (7 bases). The V end was cut by 4 bases, the J end by 4 bases, with 12 bases between. The CDR3 is 14 residues long. Germline CDR1 SGHTA, CDR2 FQGNSA. The DNA read from the CDR3 is TGTGCCAGCAGCTCGAAGGGGGGGTCAGATACG. Its translation: CASSSKGGSDT. The entire CDR3 is CASSSKGGSDTQYF. The full variable domain, its missing parts supplied by reference TRBV7-2 and TRBJ2-3, is GAGVSQSPSNKVTEKGKDVELRCDPISGHTALYWYRQSLGQGLEFLIYFQGNSAPDKSGLPSDRFSAERTGGSVSTLTIQRTQQEDSAVYLCASSSKGGSDTQYFGPGTRLTVL.

This clone occurred a few times. The read ends 3 residues before the CDR3 terminus; that terminus is restored from the germline J gene. The chain has TRBV7-6 and TRBJ2-1; D remains ambiguous. The germline V and J ends were trimmed by 1 base and 3 bases, with 7 bases remaining between them. CDR1 and CDR2 from the germline V gene are SGHVS and FNYEAQ. The CDR3 is 14 amino acids. The CDR3 region is CASSLGNGYNEQFF. The sequenced CDR3 bases are TGTGCCAGCAGCTTAGGCAACGGCTACAATGAG. The variable domain in full, with the rest retrieved from reference TRBV7-6 and TRBJ2-1, is GAGVSQSPRYKVTKRGQDVALRCDPISGHVSLYWYRQALGQGPEFLTYFNYEAQQDKSGLPNDRFSAERPEGSISTLTIQRTEQRDSAMYRCASSLGNGYNEQFFGPGTRLTVL.

As regards this clone: The read terminates 3 residues before the CDR3 end, so the remaining end is supplied by the germline J gene. This chain connects TRBV19 to TRBJ2-2; 7 bases are shared with TRBD2. The CDR3 consists of 19 residues. The junction had 18 bases not matched to a gene; V was cut back by 2 bases and J by 6 bases. CDR1 is LNHDA, CDR2 SQIVND, per germline (reference sequence). The covered CDR3 bases are TGTGCCAGTAGTATAAAGGGCCTGAACTGGGCAGGGAGGGCCGGGGAG. Its protein product is CASSIKGLNWAGRAGE. The entire CDR3 reads CASSIKGLNWAGRAGELFF.

As for this clone: Sequencing ends 3 residues short of the CDR3 end; the germline J gene provides the rest. The rearrangement links TRBV7-2 to TRBJ1-1, with TRBD1 as a possible D gene (6 bases). V gave up 2 bases and J gave up 3 bases, with 7 bases separating them. Germline V lookup: CDR1 SGHTA, CDR2 FQGNSA. The CDR3 totals 13 residues. The CDR3 protein is CASSLTGYTEAFF. The covered CDR3 bases are TGTGCCAGCAGCTTAACAGGGTACACTGAA.

This clone is medium-sized in the sample. The CDR3 goes on 3 residues after the read ends, and that part is filled in from the germline J gene. This rearrangement joins TRBV20-1 to TRBJ2-5, with TRBD2 as a possible D gene (5 bases). The CDR3 contains 15 residues. The germline V gene has CDR1 DFQATT and CDR2 SNEGSKA (reference sequence). V lost 1 base and J 5 bases, leaving 17 bases between the germline ends. Partial CDR3 DNA: TGCAGTGCTAGAGGAGACAACGTTAGAGGGGAGACC. It yields the protein CSARGDNVRGET. The CDR3 as a whole reads CSARGDNVRGETQYF.

As concerns this clone: The CDR3 is cut off 3 residues early in the read; its end comes from the germline J gene. This rearrangement joins TRBV6-2 or TRBV6-3 to TRBJ2-7; tentatively, D is TRBD2 (6 bases). V lost 0 bases and J 3 bases, leaving 18 bases between the germline ends. Germline lookup yields CDR1 MNHEY and CDR2 SVGEGT. CDR3 size: 17 residues. The CDR3 bases that were read are TGTGCCAGCAGTTACTCTCCCCCCGTGGAGGGGATCTACGAG. Protein sequence: CASSYSPPVEGIYE. The entire CDR3 is CASSYSPPVEGIYEQYF.

A remark on this clone: The CDR3 end lies 3 residues beyond the end of the read and is filled in from the germline J gene. The chain has TRBV7-7 and TRBJ2-5; 9 positions agree with TRBD1. The germline V gene has CDR1 SSHAT and CDR2 FNYEAQ (reference sequence). J lost 5 bases, V lost 5 bases, and 9 bases had no gene match. The CDR3 spans 15 residues. Partial CDR3 DNA: TGTGCCAGCAGCGTCGGCACAGGGGGCGGGGAGACC. This gives the protein CASSVGTGGGET. The full-length CDR3 reads as CASSVGTGGGETQYF.

The covered CDR3 bases are TGTGCCAGTACTACAGGGATTTTGGGCACCGGGGAG. Translated, it gives CASTTGILGTGE. In full, the CDR3 reads CASTTGILGTGELFF. The chain has TRBV19 and TRBJ2-2, with a weak D call TRBD1 (6 bases). The read falls 3 residues short of the CDR3 end, and the missing part is taken from the germline J gene. The CDR3 is made up of 15 amino acids. Germline lookup yields CDR1 LNHDA and CDR2 SQIVND (reference sequence). Trimming took off 7 bases at V and 4 bases at J, with 16 bases between the two ends. Supplemented by reference TRBV19 and TRBJ2-2, the full variable domain reads DGGITQSPKYLFRKEGQNVTLSCEQNLNHDAMYWYRQDPGQGLRLIYYSQIVNDFQKGDIAEGYSVSREKKESFPLTVTSAQKNPTAFYLCASTTGILGTGELFFGEGSRLTVL.

A remark on this clone: The read falls 3 residues short of the CDR3 end, and the missing part is taken from the germline J gene. The chain links TRBV7-8 to TRBJ2-7, with 11 bases that match TRBD2. Trimming cost V 9 bases and J 0 bases; bases outside gene matches: 7. The germline CDR1 and CDR2 sequences are SGHVS and FQNEAQ. This CDR3 is 15 amino acids long. Here the CDR3 reads CASLRGLAASYEQYF. The sequenced part of the CDR3 DNA is TGTGCCAGTTTGCGGGGACTAGCGGCCTCCTACGAG.

CDR3 residues: CASSLSGSRNEKLFF. The CDR3 DNA, read in part, is TGTGCCAGCAGCTTGTCAGGGAGCCGTAATGAAAAA. The chain carries TRBV7-2 and TRBJ1-4, with D perhaps TRBD1 (5 bases). With the read ending 3 residues before the CDR3 end, the germline J gene is used to fill in that end. V gave up 3 bases and J gave up 4 bases, with 12 bases separating them. This CDR3 is built from 15 residues. Per the germline V gene, CDR1 is SGHTA and CDR2 is FQGNSA.

This clone occurred a few times. The sequenced fragment ends 3 residues before the CDR3 boundary, so the rest is inferred from the germline J gene. The genes are TRBV18 and TRBJ2-2; D is ambiguous. This CDR3 is built from 16 residues. Trimming shortened V by 3 bases and J by 6 bases, and 17 bases separated the two germline ends. CDR1 KGHSH and CDR2 LQKENI come from the germline V gene. This CDR3 reads CASSPFGRSSSGELFF. The part of the CDR3 DNA that was read is TGTGCCAGCTCACCGTTCGGTCGCTCGAGCTCCGGGGAG.

This clone appeared a few times. The read finishes 3 residues shy of the CDR3 end, and the germline J gene is used to complete it. This rearrangement joins TRBV18 to TRBJ1-4; D is perhaps TRBD1 (6 bases). Germline V CDR1 and CDR2: KGHSH, LQKENI. V lost 3 bases and J 1 base, leaving 12 bases between the germline ends. This CDR3 is built from 16 residues. CDR3 protein: CASSPLPGQTNEKLFF. The sequenced part of the CDR3 DNA is TGTGCCAGCTCACCCTTGCCGGGACAAACTAATGAAAAA.

On this clone itself: Germline is not matched at one junction end, which may reflect a read error. Coverage ceases 3 residues before the CDR3 finishes, and the germline J gene fills in the end. The rearrangement links TRBV7-7 to TRBJ2-7, with 9 bases matching TRBD2. The CDR3 is 15 amino acids. Per the germline V gene, CDR1 is SSHAT and CDR2 is FNYEAQ (reference sequence). The part of the CDR3 DNA that was read is TGTGCTAGCAGCTTACGGGCGGGAGGGCCCTACGAG. Translating gives CASSLRAGGPYE. The whole CDR3 sequence reads CASSLRAGGPYEQYF.

Concerning this clone itself: The sequence runs out 3 residues before the end of the CDR3; the remainder is reconstructed from the germline J gene. The chain recombines TRBV19 with TRBJ1-3; a possible D gene is TRBD1 (5 bases). CDR3 length: 16 amino acids. V shed 8 bases and J shed 0 bases, with 17 bases lying between them. The germline CDR1 and CDR2 sequences are LNHDA and SQIVND (reference sequence). The CDR3 reads CASSPDQGLSGNTIYF. CDR3 bases read: TGTGCCAGTTCGCCTGACCAGGGACTCTCTGGAAACACC.

About this clone: The read ends 3 residues shy of where the CDR3 ends; the end is completed using the germline J gene. This sequence joins TRBV11-1 and TRBJ2-5; possibly TRBD1 for D (7 bases). Germline CDR1 reads SGHAT; CDR2 reads FQDESV (reference sequence). This CDR3 has 15 amino acids. The V end lost 6 bases, the J end lost 4 bases, and 18 bases lay between the germline ends. CDR3: CASSHPDREVETQYF. The part of the CDR3 DNA that was read is TGTGCCAGCAGTCATCCCGACAGGGAGGTAGAGACC.

The sample holds a few counts of this clone. The sequenced fragment ends 3 residues before the CDR3 boundary, so the rest is inferred from the germline J gene. The chain links TRBV18 to TRBJ2-1; TRBD2 agrees at 8 bases. The junction had 8 bases not matched to a gene; V was cut back by 3 bases and J by 1 base. The CDR3 extends over 17 amino acids. Germline V lookup: CDR1 KGHSH, CDR2 LQKENI. CDR3 bases read: TGTGCCAGCTCACCGAATGCGGGGGGCCTTTCCTACAATGAG. Protein sequence: CASSPNAGGLSYNE. The full CDR3 reads CASSPNAGGLSYNEQFF.